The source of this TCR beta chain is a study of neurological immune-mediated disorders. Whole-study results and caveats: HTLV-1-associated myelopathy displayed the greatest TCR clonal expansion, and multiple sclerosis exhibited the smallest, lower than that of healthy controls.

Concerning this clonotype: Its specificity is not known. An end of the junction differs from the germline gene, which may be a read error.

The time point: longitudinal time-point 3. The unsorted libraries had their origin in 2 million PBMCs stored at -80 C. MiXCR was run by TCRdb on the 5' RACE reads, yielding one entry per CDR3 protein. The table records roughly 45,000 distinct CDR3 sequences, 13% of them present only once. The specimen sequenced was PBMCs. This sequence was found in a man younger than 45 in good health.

In DNA form, the CDR3 reads TGTGCCAGCAGGTACAGGGGCTCTGGCACAGATACGCAGAATTTT. The encoded protein is CASRYRGSGTDTQNF. This chain connects TRBV7-2 to TRBJ2-3; TRBD1 aligns across 7 bases. The germline V gene encodes CDR1 SGHTA and CDR2 FQGNSA. CDR3 size: 15 residues.